The 29 T cell receptor beta chains presented below share a single source sample, sequenced in a study of blood T cell repertoires in COVID-19. Here immunoSEQ multiplex PCR was the method, and the copy in TCRdb shows in-frame clones only, minus some. The sample contains approximately 350,000 clones, about 90% of which appear only once. The sample was peripheral blood. These receptors came from a man aged 35-49 years with acute or convalescent COVID-19.

V is TRBV9 and J is TRBJ2-2; perhaps TRBD2 as D (5 bases). The CDR3 runs to 17 residues. Germline-derived CDR1 and CDR2 are SGDLS and YYNGEE. V was cut by 4 bases and J by 5 bases, with 21 bases left in between. In DNA form, the CDR3 reads TGTGCCAGCAGCTCCAGCCCCATTGGAGGCTCGACCGGGGAGCTGTTTTTT. This encodes CASSSSPIGGSTGELFF.

The chain uses TRBV29-1 and TRBJ1-2; a possible D gene is TRBD1 (6 bases). The germline V gene encodes CDR1 SQVTM and CDR2 ANQGSEA. The CDR3 spans 14 residues. The V end was cut by 5 bases, the J end by 7 bases, with 20 bases between. Here the CDR3 reads CSVQASGAGFGYTF. The CDR3, as DNA: TGCAGCGTTCAGGCCTCAGGGGCAGGGTTTGGCTACACCTTC.

V is TRBV7-6 and J is TRBJ2-2; D perhaps matches TRBD1 (6 bases). The CDR3 covers 16 residues. Trimming pared 5 bases from V and 0 bases from J, leaving 13 bases between. Germline V gives CDR1 SGHVS, CDR2 FNYEAQ. Here the CDR3 reads CASSQIQGPNTGELFF. CDR3 nucleotides: TGTGCCAGCAGCCAAATACAGGGCCCGAACACCGGGGAGCTGTTTTTT.

The V and J genes are TRBV10-1 and TRBJ1-4; D call uncertain. Germline CDR1 WNHNN, CDR2 SYGVQD (reference sequence). Trimming took off 5 bases at V and 4 bases at J, with 8 bases between the two ends. This CDR3 contains 13 residues. Here the CDR3 DNA reads TGCGCCAGCAGTCCGAGGATTAATGAAAAACTGTTTTTT. It is translated as CASSPRINEKLFF.

CDR3 sequence (DNA): TGTGCCAGCAGTGCGTGGGGACTAGCGCCCAATGAGCAGTTCTTC. Residues: CASSAWGLAPNEQFF. The V call is TRBV2, the J call TRBJ2-1; TRBD2 matches at 10 bases. Losses at the gene ends were 4 bases for V and 6 bases for J; bases not matched to a gene: 6. Germline CDR1 is SNHLY and CDR2 is FYNNEI. The CDR3 spans 15 residues.

V is TRBV3-1 (or the pseudogene TRBV3-2) and J is TRBJ1-1; 8 bases are shared with TRBD1. Germline V gene lookup returns CDR1 LGHDT and CDR2 YNNKEL (reference sequence). This CDR3 is 14 amino acids long. V shed 5 bases and J 7 bases; nucleotides not matched to a gene: 9. The CDR3 nucleotides read TGTGCCAGCAGCTACGACAGGGGCCGGGGTGAAGCTTTCTTT. Protein sequence: CASSYDRGRGEAFF.

The rearrangement links TRBV28 to TRBJ2-3; TRBD2 agrees at 9 bases. The trim removed 5 bases at V and 5 bases at J, leaving 11 bases unmatched. Per germline, CDR1 MDHEN and CDR2 SYDVKM. The length of the CDR3 is 16 residues. Here the CDR3 DNA reads TGTGCCAGCAGTCCATTAGCGGGAGATCCGGGAGATACGCAGTATTTT. Its protein product is CASSPLAGDPGDTQYF.

The V gene is TRBV7-2, the J gene TRBJ1-1, with 7 nucleotides matching TRBD1. V lost 8 bases, J lost 0 bases, and 9 bases stayed unmatched. The CDR3 runs 15 residues. Germline assignment: CDR1 SGHTA and CDR2 FQGNSA. The CDR3 nucleotides are TGTGCCAGCCTAGCCCAAACAGGGGTGAACACTGAAGCTTTCTTT. Its protein product is CASLAQTGVNTEAFF.

The genes are TRBV6-2 or TRBV6-3 and TRBJ2-3; D might be TRBD2 (6 bases). The CDR3 is made up of 13 amino acids. Trimming removed 3 bases from V and 7 bases from J, with 11 bases in between. Germline-derived CDR1 and CDR2 are MNHEY and SVGEGT. The CDR3 DNA reads as TGTGCCAGCAGTTATGGAGGGGCGAATACGCAGTATTTT. It yields the protein CASSYGGANTQYF.

The gene calls are TRBV4-2 and TRBJ1-1, with D perhaps matching TRBD1 (6 bases). Germline assignment: CDR1 LGHNA and CDR2 YNFKEQ. The CDR3 is made up of 14 amino acids. Trimming stripped 0 bases from V and 7 bases from J, with 12 bases between. CDR3 region: CASSQERGLGEAFF. In DNA form, the CDR3 reads TGTGCCAGCAGCCAAGAAAGGGGGTTGGGTGAAGCTTTCTTT.

This chain links TRBV7-3 with TRBJ2-7; 7 bases are a match to TRBD1. Germline trimming cut 4 bases from V and 2 bases from J; bases unmatched to any gene: 5. The V gene's germline CDR1 is SGHTA and CDR2 FQGTGA. There are 14 residues in the CDR3. The CDR3 here is CASSSPGTAYEQYF. In nucleotides, the CDR3 is TGTGCCAGCAGCTCCCCCGGGACAGCCTACGAGCAGTACTTC.

This clone was observed a single time. J is TRBJ1-2 and V is TRBV2; TRBD1 agrees at 7 bases. This CDR3 has 14 amino acids. The V gene end was trimmed by 8 bases and the J gene end by 0 bases; junction bases not matched to a gene: 6. From germline, CDR1 is SNHLY and CDR2 FYNNEI. For the CDR3, the DNA is TGTGCCAGCGCAAGACAGGGAGCTAACTATGGCTACACCTTC. Its translation: CASARQGANYGYTF.

The chain is built from TRBV27 and TRBJ2-7, with a tentative D call TRBD1 (6 bases). V was cut by 4 bases and J by 0 bases, with 13 bases left in between. This CDR3 is 15 amino acids long. Germline CDR1 and CDR2: MNHEY and SMNVEV (reference sequence). CDR3 protein: CASSSFGQTSYEQYF. In DNA, the CDR3 is TGTGCCAGCAGTTCATTCGGACAGACCTCCTACGAGCAGTACTTC.

This sequence joins TRBV12-3 or TRBV12-4 and TRBJ1-1, with D hard to call. V was pared by 5 bases and J by 4 bases, with 11 bases between. CDR3 length equals 13 residues. The CDR3 spells CASSPREGTEAFF. The CDR3 nucleotides read TGTGCCAGCAGTCCTCGGGAGGGCACTGAAGCTTTCTTT.

The V call is TRBV15, the J call TRBJ1-3; no clear D. The V end lost 6 bases, the J end lost 7 bases, and 19 bases lay between the germline ends. CDR1 and CDR2 (germline): LNHNV, YYDKDF (reference sequence). This CDR3 is built from 15 residues. Here the CDR3 reads CATSGDRFFTNTIYF. The CDR3 DNA is TGTGCCACCAGTGGAGACCGCTTTTTTACGAACACCATATATTTT.

The gene calls are TRBV5-1 and TRBJ1-1; 7 bases are shared with TRBD1. Germline V lookup: CDR1 SGHRS, CDR2 YFSETQ. Losses at the gene ends were 1 base for V and 0 bases for J; bases not matched to a gene: 3. The CDR3 contains 15 residues. CDR3 nucleotide sequence: TGCGCCAGCAGCTTGACGGGACAGCTGAACACTGAAGCTTTCTTT. Its protein is CASSLTGQLNTEAFF.

V gene TRBV5-6 combines with J gene TRBJ2-1; 7 nucleotides agree with TRBD2. The CDR3 spans 14 residues. CDR1 is SGHDT and CDR2 is YYEEEE in the germline V gene. J was trimmed by 2 bases and V by 3 bases; bases with no gene match: 2. DNA for the CDR3: TGTGCCAGCAGCTGGGAGGGCGCCTACAATGAGCAGTTCTTC. This encodes CASSWEGAYNEQFF. The variable domain in full, with the rest retrieved from reference TRBV5-6 and TRBJ2-1, is DAGVTQSPTHLIKTRGQQVTLRCSPKSGHDTVSWYQQALGQGPQFIFQYYEEEERQRGNFPDRFSGHQFPNYSSELNVNALLLGDSALYLCASSWEGAYNEQFFGPGTRLTVL.

The genes are TRBV12-5 and TRBJ2-5; TRBD2 is a possible D gene (6 bases). CDR1 and CDR2 (germline): LGHNT, FRNRAP. CDR3 size: 15 residues. The ends were cut back, 5 bases at V and 5 bases at J, with 18 bases in the middle. CDR3: CASGLRRGGVETQYF. CDR3 coding DNA: TGTGCTAGTGGTCTCCGAAGGGGCGGGGTGGAGACCCAGTACTTC.

The chain recombines TRBV30 with TRBJ1-3; unclear D gene. Trimming removed 1 base at V and 6 bases at J, with 7 bases between. The CDR3 consists of 12 residues. Germline CDR1 GTSNPN, CDR2 SVGIG (reference sequence). DNA of the CDR3: TGTGCCTGGAGTGGAGGTGAAAACACCATATATTTT. The encoded protein is CAWSGGENTIYF.

The sample holds many counts of this clone. J is TRBJ1-1 and V is TRBV27, with a tentative D call TRBD1 (5 bases). The CDR3 runs to 15 residues. Germline V CDR1 and CDR2: MNHEY, SMNVEV (reference sequence). V lost 7 bases and J 4 bases, leaving 19 bases between the germline ends. CDR3 sequence reads: CASILAGGTSTEAFF. CDR3 DNA: TGTGCCAGCATCCTAGCTGGGGGGACGAGCACTGAAGCTTTCTTT.

The chain couples TRBV18 to TRBJ1-3; D is undetermined. From germline, CDR1 is KGHSH and CDR2 LQKENI. V was pared by 2 bases and J by 0 bases, with 5 bases between. The CDR3 contains 14 residues. DNA for the CDR3: TGTGCCAGCTCACCAGTTAACTCTGGAAACACCATATATTTT. Protein sequence: CASSPVNSGNTIYF.

This chain links TRBV7-3 with TRBJ1-2; no clear D gene. V gave up 1 base and J gave up 2 bases, with 11 bases separating them. Germline CDR1 SGHTA, CDR2 FQGTGA. This CDR3 comprises 15 residues. The CDR3 region is CASSLMAVGNYGYTF. The CDR3 DNA is TGTGCCAGCAGCTTAATGGCAGTGGGCAACTATGGCTACACCTTC.

This clone appeared a single time. The V and J genes are TRBV10-3 and TRBJ2-7; a weak D match, TRBD1 (5 bases). The V end was cut by 3 bases, the J end by 4 bases, with 10 bases between. The CDR3 has 13 residues. Per germline, CDR1 ENHRY and CDR2 SYGVKD. CDR3 nucleotides: TGTGCCATCAGTGATGGGGCCAGATACGAGCAGTACTTC. This encodes CAISDGARYEQYF.

DNA for the CDR3: TGTGCCAGCAGCCGGGACAGTTACTACGAGCAGTACTTC. Its protein is CASSRDSYYEQYF. The chain carries TRBV5-4 and TRBJ2-7; 7 bases line up with TRBD1. J was trimmed by 3 bases and V by 4 bases; bases with no gene match: 4. CDR1 and CDR2 (germline): SGHNT, YYREEE (reference sequence). This CDR3 has 13 residues.

V gene TRBV23-1 combines with J gene TRBJ1-1; a possible D gene is TRBD1 (5 bases). TRBV23-1 is recorded as an ORF, its role being uncertain. The CDR3 covers 14 residues. Trimming took 4 bases from V and 0 from J, leaving 9 bases between them. The CDR3 spells CASSLRGMNTEAFF. The CDR3 nucleotides are TGCGCCAGCAGTCTGCGGGGCATGAACACTGAAGCTTTCTTT.

The chain uses TRBV5-1 and TRBJ1-1; the D is unclear. The CDR3 has 12 amino acids. Between the trimmed V and J ends, which lost 3 bases and 5 bases, there was a span of 8 bases. From germline, CDR1 is SGHRS and CDR2 YFSETQ. CDR3 in amino acids: CASSSPGTEAFF. In DNA, the CDR3 is TGCGCCAGCAGCTCTCCGGGAACTGAAGCTTTCTTT.

The chain joins TRBV20-1 to TRBJ1-2, with TRBD1 matching 10 bases. Per germline, CDR1 DFQATT and CDR2 SNEGSKA (reference sequence). The V and J ends lost 7 bases and 10 bases, in that order; junction bases with no gene match: 6. The length of the CDR3 is 11 residues. CDR3 in DNA: TGCAGTGTCCGGACAGGGGGTGACTACACCTTC. It yields the protein CSVRTGGDYTF.

The CDR3 protein is CASSSEQGSDTEAFF. CDR3 DNA sequence: TGTGCCAGCAGCAGCGAACAGGGATCGGACACTGAAGCTTTCTTT. V and J are TRBV27 and TRBJ1-1; TRBD1 is a possible D gene (6 bases). CDR1 MNHEY and CDR2 SMNVEV come from the germline V gene (reference sequence). V was shortened by 6 bases and J by 3 bases, with 17 bases between the two germline ends. This CDR3 is built from 15 residues.

The chain carries TRBV9 and TRBJ1-2; D uncertain. V was shortened by 0 bases and J by 7 bases, with 10 bases between the two germline ends. The CDR3 runs to 13 residues. Germline assignment: CDR1 SGDLS and CDR2 YYNGEE. The CDR3 coding sequence is TGTGCCAGCAGCGTAGAGGAGTCGTCTGGCTACACCTTC. Translation gives CASSVEESSGYTF. The whole variable domain, filled in from reference TRBV9 and TRBJ1-2, reads DSGVTQTPKHLITATGQRVTLRCSPRSGDLSVYWYQQSLDQGLQFLIQYYNGEERAKGNILERFSAQQFPDLHSELNLSSLELGDSALYFCASSVEESSGYTFGSGTRLTVV.